The subject of this entry is one T cell receptor beta chain. The antigen remains unidentified. Profiled with immunoSEQ multiplex PCR; TCRdb holds only in-frame clones, not every one. The sample lists tens of thousands of clones; more than 85% were seen once. These data originate in a study of graft-versus-host responses after intestinal transplantation. Overall study context: Grafts were multivisceral, liver-intestinal, or isolated intestinal. Induction using anti-thymocyte globulin, followed by tacrolimus and steroids for two to three years, was given to all recipients.

V gave up 7 bases and J gave up 0 bases, with 13 bases separating them. CDR1 is SNHLY, CDR2 FYNNEI, per germline. The CDR3 loop spans 15 amino acids. The sequencing used unstimulated CD8+ T cells sorted from spleen or lymph node cells, collected before intestinal transplant. The TCR was taken from a human donor who received an intestinal transplant. The chain uses TRBV2 and TRBJ1-5; D is uncertain. In nucleotides, the CDR3 is TGTGCCAGCACCTTCTCGGAGTATAGCAATCAGCCCCAGCATTTT. Its protein product is CASTFSEYSNQPQHF.